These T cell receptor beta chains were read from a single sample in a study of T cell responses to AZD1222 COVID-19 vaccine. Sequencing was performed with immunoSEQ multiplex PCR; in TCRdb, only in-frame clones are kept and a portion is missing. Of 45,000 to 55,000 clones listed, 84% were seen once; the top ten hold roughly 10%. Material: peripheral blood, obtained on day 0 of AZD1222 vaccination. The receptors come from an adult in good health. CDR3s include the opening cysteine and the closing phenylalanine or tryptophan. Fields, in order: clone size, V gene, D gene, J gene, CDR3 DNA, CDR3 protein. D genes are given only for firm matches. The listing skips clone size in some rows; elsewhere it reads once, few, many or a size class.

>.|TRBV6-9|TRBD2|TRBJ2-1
TGTGCCAGCAGTTCGCCGAAAACCGGGACTATTTCCAATGAGCAGTTCTTC
CASSSPKTGTISNEQFF
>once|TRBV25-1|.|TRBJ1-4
TGTGCCAGCAGTGAGTTGCAAGCAGGAGGGGAAAAACTGTTTTTT
CASSELQAGGEKLFF
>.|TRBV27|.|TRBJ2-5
TGTGCCAGCAGTTTTCTAGGGGCATGGGAGACCCAGTACTTC
CASSFLGAWETQYF
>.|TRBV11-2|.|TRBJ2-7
TGTGCCAGCAGCTCGGGTGAGCAGTACTTC
CASSSGEQYF
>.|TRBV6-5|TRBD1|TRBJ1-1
TGTGCCACGCTAAGGGGGCTTTCAATGAACACTGAAGCTTTCTTT
CATLRGLSMNTEAFF
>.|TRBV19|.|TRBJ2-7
TGTGCCAGTAGTTCGTCAGCGGGGACACCACCCTACGAGCAGTACTTC
CASSSSAGTPPYEQYF
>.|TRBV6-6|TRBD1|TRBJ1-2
TGTGCCAGCAGTGAGGGGGCGCGAGGCTACACCTTC
CASSEGARGYTF
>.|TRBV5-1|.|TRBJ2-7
TGCGCCAGCAGCTCCGGGACATACGAGCAGTACTTC
CASSSGTYEQYF
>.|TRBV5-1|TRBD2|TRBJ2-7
TGCGCCAGCAGCCCGGGAGGAACCTACGAGCAGTACTTC
CASSPGGTYEQYF
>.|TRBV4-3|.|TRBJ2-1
TGCGCCAGCAGCCAAGATATGGTTTACAATGAGCAGTTCTTC
CASSQDMVYNEQFF
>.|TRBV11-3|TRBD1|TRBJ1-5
TGTGCCAGCAGCCCGGTCGCGACAGGGGTTAGACAGCCCCAGCATTTT
CASSPVATGVRQPQHF
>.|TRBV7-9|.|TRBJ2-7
TGTGCCAGCAGCTGGGAAGGGGGGTTTTACGAGCAGTACTTC
CASSWEGGFYEQYF
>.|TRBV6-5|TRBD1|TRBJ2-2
TGTGCCAGCCTAGGACAGGGATTGACCGGGGAGCTGTTTTTT
CASLGQGLTGELFF
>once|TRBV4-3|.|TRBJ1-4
TGCGCCAGCAGCGAGGGCGAGTGGGGGCGGACTAATGAAAAACTGTTTTTT
CASSEGEWGRTNEKLFF
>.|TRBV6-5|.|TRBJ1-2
TGTGCCAGCAGTATAGGGGGGTTTGGCTACACCTTC
CASSIGGFGYTF
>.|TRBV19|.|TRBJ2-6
TGTGCCAGTAGTCCTCGACAGCTCTCTGGGGCCAACGTCCTGACTTTC
CASSPRQLSGANVLTF
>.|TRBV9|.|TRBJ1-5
TGTGCCAGCAGCGTAGGGACAGCTAGCAATCAGCCCCAGCATTTT
CASSVGTASNQPQHF
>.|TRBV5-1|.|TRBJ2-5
TGCGCCAGCAGCCTAGGGACGGCGGCGCAAGAGACCCAGTACTTC
CASSLGTAAQETQYF
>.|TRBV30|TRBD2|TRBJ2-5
TGTGCCTCGACCGGGACTAGCAGAGAAGAGACCCAGTACTTC
CASTGTSREETQYF
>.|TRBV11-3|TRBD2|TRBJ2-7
TGTGCCAGCAGTAGAGGACTAGCGGGTTCCTACGAGCAGTACTTC
CASSRGLAGSYEQYF
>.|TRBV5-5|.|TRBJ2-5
TGTGCCAGCGGGGCCGTAGGCAAGGGCGAGACCCAGTACTTC
CASGAVGKGETQYF
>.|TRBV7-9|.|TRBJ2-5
TGTGCCAGCAGCGCCCGGGGGAGGGGGCAAGAGACCCAGTACTTC
CASSARGRGQETQYF
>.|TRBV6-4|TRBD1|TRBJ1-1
TGTGCCAGCAGTGACTCCGGACAGGGTGGTCTGTGGAGCACTGAAGCTTTCTTT
CASSDSGQGGLWSTEAFF
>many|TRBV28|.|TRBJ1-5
TGTGCCAGCAGTTTATTTAAAGGTACGGGCCAGCCCCAGCATTTT
CASSLFKGTGQPQHF
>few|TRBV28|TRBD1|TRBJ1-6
TGTGCCAGCAGGGCAAGTGGGACAGCTGTTTCACCCCTCCACTTT
CASRASGTAVSPLHF